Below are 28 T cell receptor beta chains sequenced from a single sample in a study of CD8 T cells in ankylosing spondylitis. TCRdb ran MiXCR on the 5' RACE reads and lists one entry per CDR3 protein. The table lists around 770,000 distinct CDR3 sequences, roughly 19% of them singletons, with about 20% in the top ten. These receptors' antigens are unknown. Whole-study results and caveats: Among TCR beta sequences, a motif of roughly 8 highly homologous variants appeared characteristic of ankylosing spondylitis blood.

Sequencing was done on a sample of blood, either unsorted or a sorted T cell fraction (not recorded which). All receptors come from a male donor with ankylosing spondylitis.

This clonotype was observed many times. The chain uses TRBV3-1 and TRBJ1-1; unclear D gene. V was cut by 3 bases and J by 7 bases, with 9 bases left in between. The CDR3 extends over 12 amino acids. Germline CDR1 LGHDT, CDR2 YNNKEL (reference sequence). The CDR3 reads CASSQVRSEAFF. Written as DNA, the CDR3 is TGTGCCAGCAGCCAGGTCAGGAGTGAAGCTTTCTTT. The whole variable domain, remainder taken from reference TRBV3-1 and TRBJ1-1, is DTAVSQTPKYLVTQMGNDKSIKCEQNLGHDTMYWYKQDSKKFLKIMFSYNNKELIINETVPNRFSPKSPDKAHLNLHINSLELGDSAVYFCASSQVRSEAFFGQGTRLTVV.

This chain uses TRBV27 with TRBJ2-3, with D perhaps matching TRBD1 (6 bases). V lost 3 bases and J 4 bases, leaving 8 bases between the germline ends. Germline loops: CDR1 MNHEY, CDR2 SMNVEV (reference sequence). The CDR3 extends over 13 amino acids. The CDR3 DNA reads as TGTGCCAGCAGTTTCCAGGGGCCAGATACGCAGTATTTT. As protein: CASSFQGPDTQYF.

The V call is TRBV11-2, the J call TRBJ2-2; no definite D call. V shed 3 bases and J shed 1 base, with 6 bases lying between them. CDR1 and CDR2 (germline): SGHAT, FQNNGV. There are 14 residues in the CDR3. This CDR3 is CASSLQENTGELFF. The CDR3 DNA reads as TGTGCCAGCAGCTTGCAAGAGAACACCGGGGAGCTGTTTTTT.

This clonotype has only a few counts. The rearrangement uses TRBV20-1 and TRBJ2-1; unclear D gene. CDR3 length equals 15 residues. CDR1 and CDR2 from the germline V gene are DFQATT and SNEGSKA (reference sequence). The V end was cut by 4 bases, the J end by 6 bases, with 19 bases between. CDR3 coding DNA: TGCAGTGCTACAACGAGGCCAGTGAAGAGCAATGAGCAGTTCTTC. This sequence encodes CSATTRPVKSNEQFF.

CDR3 bases: TGTGCCAGCAGCGTAGTATTGGGGTTCGACACTGAAGCTTTCTTT. Amino acid sequence: CASSVVLGFDTEAFF. The chain employs TRBV9 and TRBJ1-1; D uncertain. CDR3 length equals 15 residues. Germline CDR1 is SGDLS and CDR2 is YYNGEE. Trimming cost V 0 bases and J 3 bases, with 12 bases left between them. Combining the CDR3 with reference TRBV9 and TRBJ1-1 gives the whole variable domain DSGVTQTPKHLITATGQRVTLRCSPRSGDLSVYWYQQSLDQGLQFLIQYYNGEERAKGNILERFSAQQFPDLHSELNLSSLELGDSALYFCASSVVLGFDTEAFFGQGTRLTVV.

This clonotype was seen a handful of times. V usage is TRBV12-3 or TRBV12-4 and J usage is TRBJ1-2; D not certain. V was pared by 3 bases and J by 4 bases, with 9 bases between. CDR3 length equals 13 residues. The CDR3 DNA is TGTGCCAGCAGTTTCAGTCAAGTCTATGGCTACACCTTC. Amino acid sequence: CASSFSQVYGYTF.

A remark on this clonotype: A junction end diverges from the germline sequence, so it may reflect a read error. CDR3 sequence reads: CSSRRTANTEAFF. CDR3 DNA sequence: TGTTCCAGCAGACGGACAGCGAACACTGAAGCTTTCTTT. The rearrangement joins TRBV6-1 to TRBJ1-1; D perhaps matches TRBD1 (6 bases). This CDR3 comprises 13 residues. Germline V CDR1 and CDR2: MNHNS, SASEGT.

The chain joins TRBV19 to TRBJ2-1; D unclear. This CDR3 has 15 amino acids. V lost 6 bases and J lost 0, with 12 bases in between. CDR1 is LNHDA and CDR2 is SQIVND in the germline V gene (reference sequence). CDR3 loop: CASRTPGYSYNEQFF. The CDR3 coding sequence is TGTGCCAGTAGGACACCAGGCTACTCCTACAATGAGCAGTTCTTC.

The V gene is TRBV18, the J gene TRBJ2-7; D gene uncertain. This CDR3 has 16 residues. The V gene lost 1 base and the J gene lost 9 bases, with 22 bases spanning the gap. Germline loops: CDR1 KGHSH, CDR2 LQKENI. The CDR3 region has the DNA TGTGCCAGCTCACCACGTATAGCCAACTCCCCGGACGGGCAGTACTTC. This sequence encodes CASSPRIANSPDGQYF.

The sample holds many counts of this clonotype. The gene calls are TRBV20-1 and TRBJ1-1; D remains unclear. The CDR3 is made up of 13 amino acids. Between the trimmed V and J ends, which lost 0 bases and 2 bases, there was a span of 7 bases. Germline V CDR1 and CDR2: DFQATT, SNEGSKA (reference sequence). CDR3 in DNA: TGCAGTGCTAGAGAGGACCTTAACACTGAAGCTTTCTTT. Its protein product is CSAREDLNTEAFF.

The CDR3 loop reads CASSQRGGGEQFF. The CDR3 DNA reads TGTGCCAGCAGTCAACGGGGTGGGGGTGAGCAGTTCTTC. V is TRBV6-2 or TRBV6-3 and J is TRBJ2-1, with D perhaps assigned TRBD1 or TRBD2 (5 bases each). Germline V gives CDR1 MNHEY, CDR2 SVGEGT. The V end lost 5 bases, the J end lost 9 bases, and 14 bases lay between the germline ends. This CDR3 is built from 13 residues.

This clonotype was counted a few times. The CDR3 reads CASSLAGLAVQDTQYF. For the CDR3, the DNA is TGTGCCAGCAGCTTAGCGGGGCTAGCGGTCCAAGATACGCAGTATTTT. The V gene is TRBV7-2, the J gene TRBJ2-3; 7 bases line up with TRBD2. This CDR3 is built from 16 residues. Looked up from germline, CDR1 is SGHTA and CDR2 is FQGNSA. The J segment lost 5 bases and the V segment lost 0 bases, leaving 8 bases of the junction unmatched.

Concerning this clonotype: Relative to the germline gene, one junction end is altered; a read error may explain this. CDR3 in amino acids: CASSVTGTGGETGELFF. CDR3 DNA: TGTGCCAGCAGCGTAACCGGGACAGGGGGTGAGACCGGGGAGCTGTTTTTT. The chain is built from TRBV7-3 and TRBJ2-2; 11 bases are shared with TRBD1. Germline CDR1 reads SGHTA; CDR2 reads FQGTGA. This CDR3 contains 17 residues.

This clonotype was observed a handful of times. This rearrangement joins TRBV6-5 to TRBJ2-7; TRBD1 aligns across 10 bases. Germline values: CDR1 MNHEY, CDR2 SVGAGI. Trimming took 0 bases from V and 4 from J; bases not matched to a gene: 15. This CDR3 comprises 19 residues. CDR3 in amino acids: CASSYSSPRDRGIMYEQYF. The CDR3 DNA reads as TGTGCCAGCAGTTACTCGTCCCCCCGGGACAGGGGTATAATGTACGAGCAGTACTTC.

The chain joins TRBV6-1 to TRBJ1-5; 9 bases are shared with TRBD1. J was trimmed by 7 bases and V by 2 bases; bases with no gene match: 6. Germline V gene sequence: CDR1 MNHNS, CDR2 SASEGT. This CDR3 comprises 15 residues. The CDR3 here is CASSESGTGYQPQHF. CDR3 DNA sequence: TGTGCCAGCAGTGAATCCGGGACAGGGTACCAGCCCCAGCATTTT.

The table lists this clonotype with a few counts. CDR3 DNA sequence: TGTGCCAGCCACCAGGGTGCGGGAGTCAGAGAGCAGTACTTC. This sequence encodes CASHQGAGVREQYF. V is TRBV28 and J is TRBJ2-7; TRBD2 agrees at 7 bases. CDR3 length equals 14 residues. After removal of 8 bases from V and 7 bases from J, the junction contained 14 bases not matched to a gene. Germline V gives CDR1 MDHEN, CDR2 SYDVKM.

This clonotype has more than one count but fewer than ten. CDR3 nucleotide sequence: TGCAGTGCCTGCCTTAGCGGACAAAACACCGGGGAGCTGTTTTTT. Its protein product is CSACLSGQNTGELFF. This chain uses TRBV20-1 with TRBJ2-2; D is possibly TRBD2 (6 bases). The CDR3 totals 15 residues. Germline CDR1 is DFQATT and CDR2 is SNEGSKA (reference sequence). With 6 bases removed from V and 2 bases from J, the gap between germline ends came to 16 bases.

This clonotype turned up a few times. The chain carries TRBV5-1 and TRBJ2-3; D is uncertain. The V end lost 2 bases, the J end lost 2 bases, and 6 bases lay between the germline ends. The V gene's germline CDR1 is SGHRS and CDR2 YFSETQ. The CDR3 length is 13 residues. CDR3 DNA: TGCGCCAGCAGCTTCCAGGACACAGATACGCAGTATTTT. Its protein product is CASSFQDTDTQYF.

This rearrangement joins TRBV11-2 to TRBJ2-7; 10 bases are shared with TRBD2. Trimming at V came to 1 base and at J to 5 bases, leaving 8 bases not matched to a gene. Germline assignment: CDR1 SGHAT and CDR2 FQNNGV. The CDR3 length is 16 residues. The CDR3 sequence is CASSLVGLAVVNEQYF. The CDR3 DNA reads TGTGCCAGCAGCTTAGTAGGACTAGCGGTCGTCAACGAGCAGTACTTC. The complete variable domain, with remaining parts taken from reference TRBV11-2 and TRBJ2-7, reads EAGVAQSPRYKIIEKRQSVAFWCNPISGHATLYWYQQILGQGPKLLIQFQNNGVVDDSQLPKDRFSAERLKGVDSTLKIQPAKLEDSAVYLCASSLVGLAVVNEQYFGPGTRLTVT.

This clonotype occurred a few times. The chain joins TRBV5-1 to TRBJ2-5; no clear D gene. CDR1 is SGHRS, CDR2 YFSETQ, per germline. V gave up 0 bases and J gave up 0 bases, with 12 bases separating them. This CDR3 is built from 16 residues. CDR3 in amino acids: CASSLVKGNDQETQYF. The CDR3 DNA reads TGCGCCAGCAGCTTGGTAAAGGGCAATGACCAAGAGACCCAGTACTTC.

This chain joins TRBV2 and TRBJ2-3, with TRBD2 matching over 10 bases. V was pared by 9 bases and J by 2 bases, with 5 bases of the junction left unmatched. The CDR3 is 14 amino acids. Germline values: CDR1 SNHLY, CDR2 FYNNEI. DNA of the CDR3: TGTGCCAGTCCTAGCGGGGGACTCACAGATACGCAGTATTTT. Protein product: CASPSGGLTDTQYF.

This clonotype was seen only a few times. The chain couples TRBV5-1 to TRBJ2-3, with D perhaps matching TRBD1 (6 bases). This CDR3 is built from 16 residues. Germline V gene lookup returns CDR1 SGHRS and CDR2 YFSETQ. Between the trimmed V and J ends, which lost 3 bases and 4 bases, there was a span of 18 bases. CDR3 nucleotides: TGCGCCAGCAGCTCCTACCGGACAGACATCGCAGATACGCAGTATTTT. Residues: CASSSYRTDIADTQYF.

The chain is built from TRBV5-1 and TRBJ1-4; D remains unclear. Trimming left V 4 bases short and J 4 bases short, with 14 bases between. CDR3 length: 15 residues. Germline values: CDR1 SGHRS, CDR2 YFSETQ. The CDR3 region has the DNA TGCGCCAGCAGCCCCAACATCGGCGGTAATGAAAAACTGTTTTTT. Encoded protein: CASSPNIGGNEKLFF.

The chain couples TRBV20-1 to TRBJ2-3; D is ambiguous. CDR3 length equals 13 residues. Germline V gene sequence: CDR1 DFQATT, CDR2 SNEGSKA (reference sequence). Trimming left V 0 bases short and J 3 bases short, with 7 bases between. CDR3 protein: CSARDPFTDTQYF. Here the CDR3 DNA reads TGCAGTGCTAGAGATCCCTTTACAGATACGCAGTATTTT.

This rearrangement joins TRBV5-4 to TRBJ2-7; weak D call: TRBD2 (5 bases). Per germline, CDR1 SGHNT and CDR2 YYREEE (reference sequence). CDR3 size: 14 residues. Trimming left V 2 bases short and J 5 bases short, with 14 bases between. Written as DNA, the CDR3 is TGTGCCAGCAGCTTTGGGTCTGGACTTAACGAGCAGTACTTC. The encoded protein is CASSFGSGLNEQYF.

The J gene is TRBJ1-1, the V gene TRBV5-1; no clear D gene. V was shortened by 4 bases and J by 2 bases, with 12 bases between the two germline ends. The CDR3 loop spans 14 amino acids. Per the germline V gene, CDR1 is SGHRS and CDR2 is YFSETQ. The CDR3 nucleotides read TGCGCCAGCAGCCTTGCTCCCCCTAACACTGAAGCTTTCTTT. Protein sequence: CASSLAPPNTEAFF.

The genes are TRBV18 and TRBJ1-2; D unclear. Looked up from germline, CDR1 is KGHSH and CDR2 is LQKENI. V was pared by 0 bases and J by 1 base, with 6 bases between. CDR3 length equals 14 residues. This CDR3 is CASSPPADNYGYTF. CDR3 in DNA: TGTGCCAGCTCACCACCGGCAGATAACTATGGCTACACCTTC.

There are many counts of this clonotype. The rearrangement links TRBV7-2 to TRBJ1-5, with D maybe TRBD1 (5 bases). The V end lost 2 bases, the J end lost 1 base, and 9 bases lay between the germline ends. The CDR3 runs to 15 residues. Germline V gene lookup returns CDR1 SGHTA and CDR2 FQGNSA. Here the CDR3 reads CASSLLRDSNQPQHF. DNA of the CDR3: TGTGCCAGCAGCTTATTAAGGGACAGCAATCAGCCCCAGCATTTT. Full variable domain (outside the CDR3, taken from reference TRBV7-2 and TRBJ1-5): GAGVSQSPSNKVTEKGKDVELRCDPISGHTALYWYRQSLGQGLEFLIYFQGNSAPDKSGLPSDRFSAERTGGSVSTLTIQRTQQEDSAVYLCASSLLRDSNQPQHFGDGTRLSIL.